These 27 T cell receptor beta chains were all obtained from the same sample, sequenced in a study of cytomegalovirus exposure and HLA in healthy donors. Use of 60 Vbeta and 13 Jbeta primers characterized the PCR. Profiling relied on immunoSEQ multiplex PCR, and the TCRdb table lists in-frame clones only, not all of them. The table lists approximately 150,000 clones, 65% to 80% of them singletons. Sequences were obtained from PBMCs. The source of these receptors is a woman in her 40s in good health and CMV-seropositive.

The chain's CDR3 is CASSITTGSIEAFF. The CDR3 DNA is TGTGCCAGCAGCATCACGACAGGATCGATTGAAGCTTTCTTT. The rearrangement links TRBV7-2 to TRBJ1-1; the D gene is possibly TRBD1 (6 bases). Trimming removed 5 bases at V and 7 bases at J, with 17 bases between. The CDR3 is made up of 14 amino acids. Germline V CDR1 and CDR2: SGHTA, FQGNSA.

The chain couples TRBV6-6 to TRBJ2-7; 7 nucleotides agree with TRBD1. The CDR3 length is 14 residues. Germline V lookup: CDR1 MNHNY, CDR2 SVGAGI (reference sequence). With V trimmed by 6 bases and J by 4 bases, 9 bases remained unmatched. The CDR3 nucleotides read TGTGCCAGCAGCACGGGACAGAAAGAGTACGAGCAGTACTTC. Residues: CASSTGQKEYEQYF.

The rearrangement links TRBV7-9 to TRBJ2-2; possibly TRBD1 for D (5 bases). The germline gives CDR1 SEHNR, CDR2 FQNEAQ (reference sequence). The CDR3 spans 16 residues. The V end lost 4 bases, the J end lost 5 bases, and 17 bases lay between the germline ends. CDR3 coding DNA: TGTGCCAGCAGCTCGGAAGTAACAGGTTTGACCGGGGAGCTGTTTTTT. Its translation is CASSSEVTGLTGELFF.

The chain couples TRBV30 to TRBJ2-6; D is undetermined. This CDR3 has 13 residues. V lost 2 bases, J lost 3 bases, and 5 bases lay in between. CDR1 is GTSNPN and CDR2 is SVGIG in the germline V gene (reference sequence). The CDR3 DNA is TGTGCCTGGAGTCCGGGTGGGGCCAACGTCCTGACTTTC. Translation gives CAWSPGGANVLTF.

The CDR3 loop is CASRRTTEAFF. CDR3 DNA: TGTGCCAGCAGGAGGACAACTGAAGCTTTCTTT. V and J are TRBV28 and TRBJ1-1; a weak D match, TRBD1 (5 bases). Germline CDR1 and CDR2: MDHEN and SYDVKM. Trimming pared 6 bases from V and 5 bases from J, leaving 7 bases between. The length of the CDR3 is 11 residues.

This sequence joins TRBV12-5 and TRBJ2-2; D remains ambiguous. The CDR3 has 11 residues. V was pared by 1 base and J by 13 bases, with 7 bases between. Germline V gene lookup returns CDR1 LGHNT and CDR2 FRNRAP. The CDR3 reads CASGLAPGLFF. The CDR3 bases are TGTGCTAGTGGTTTGGCCCCAGGGCTGTTTTTT.

The chain uses TRBV15 and TRBJ2-6; 10 bases agree with TRBD1. Looked up from germline, CDR1 is LNHNV and CDR2 is YYDKDF (reference sequence). With 1 base clipped from V and 5 bases from J, the junction kept 11 bases outside the gene matches. CDR3 length: 19 amino acids. CDR3 DNA: TGTGCCACCAGCAGAGGATCAGGGACAGGGGATCTCTGGGCCAACGTCCTGACTTTC. Protein sequence: CATSRGSGTGDLWANVLTF. Full variable domain (outside the CDR3, taken from reference TRBV15 and TRBJ2-6): DAMVIQNPRYQVTQFGKPVTLSCSQTLNHNVMYWYQQKSSQAPKLLFHYYDKDFNNEADTPDNFQSRRPNTSFCFLDIRSPGLGDTAMYLCATSRGSGTGDLWANVLTFGAGSRLTVL.

V usage is TRBV4-1 and J usage is TRBJ1-1; no clear D gene. The CDR3 consists of 13 residues. Per germline, CDR1 MGHRA and CDR2 YSYEKL. V lost 1 base and J 6 bases, leaving 9 bases between the germline ends. CDR3 DNA sequence: TGCGCCAGCAGCCAAGTAAAACAGCCTGAAGCTTTCTTT. Its protein is CASSQVKQPEAFF.

The chain couples TRBV10-3 to TRBJ2-7, with TRBD1 as a possible D gene (6 bases). The germline CDR1 and CDR2 sequences are ENHRY and SYGVKD. Trimming pared 6 bases from V and 0 bases from J, leaving 15 bases between. The length of the CDR3 is 15 residues. The CDR3 protein is CAISGRTASSYEQYF. The DNA of the CDR3 is TGTGCCATCAGCGGAAGGACAGCCAGCTCCTACGAGCAGTACTTC.

The chain carries TRBV2 and TRBJ2-3; 9 bases are a match to TRBD1. The CDR3 runs to 15 residues. CDR1 and CDR2 from the germline V gene are SNHLY and FYNNEI. Trimming cost V 1 base and J 4 bases; bases outside gene matches: 3. As DNA, the CDR3 is TGTGCCAGCAGTGAAGTGGGACAGGGACCAGATACGCAGTATTTT. This translates into CASSEVGQGPDTQYF.

The chain carries TRBV2 and TRBJ1-1; TRBD1 agrees at 7 bases. CDR3 length equals 14 residues. Germline lookup yields CDR1 SNHLY and CDR2 FYNNEI. With V trimmed by 5 bases and J by 1 base, 4 bases remained unmatched. The CDR3 coding sequence is TGTGCCAGCAGTAAGTGGACAGGGAACACTGAAGCTTTCTTT. Protein sequence: CASSKWTGNTEAFF.

A note on this clone: The junction shows a germline mismatch at one end, possibly a read error. J is TRBJ1-1 and V is TRBV4-1; D remains unclear. The CDR3 runs 13 residues. Per germline, CDR1 MGHRA and CDR2 YSYEKL. The CDR3 DNA is TGTGCCAGCAGCGAGGGTCTTAACACTGAAGCTTTCTTT. Translating gives CASSEGLNTEAFF.

This clone was recorded once. V gene TRBV4-3 combines with J gene TRBJ1-3; D possibly corresponds to TRBD1 (5 bases). Germline CDR1 reads LGHNA; CDR2 reads YSLEER. V gave up 1 base and J gave up 3 bases, with 10 bases separating them. There are 15 residues in the CDR3. For the CDR3, the DNA is TGCGCCAGCAGCCAAGTTGCAGGGTATGGAAACACCATATATTTT. Translation: CASSQVAGYGNTIYF.

V is TRBV29-1 and J is TRBJ1-2; 9 nucleotides align to TRBD1. The CDR3 runs 13 residues. The germline gives CDR1 SQVTM, CDR2 ANQGSEA. Trimming cost V 3 bases and J 6 bases; bases outside gene matches: 5. The CDR3 bases are TGCAGCGTTGAGGGGACAGGGAATGATGGCTACACCTTC. It is translated as CSVEGTGNDGYTF.

J is TRBJ2-3 and V is TRBV4-3; 7 bases match TRBD2. Losses at the gene ends were 0 bases for V and 2 bases for J; bases not matched to a gene: 14. The CDR3 runs 19 residues. The germline V gene has CDR1 LGHNA and CDR2 YSLEER. The chain's CDR3 is CASSQELANRGGHTDTQYF. DNA for the CDR3: TGCGCCAGCAGCCAAGAGCTAGCTAATCGCGGGGGTCACACAGATACGCAGTATTTT.

The V and J genes are TRBV25-1 and TRBJ2-2; D is unclear. Germline V gives CDR1 MGHDK, CDR2 SYGVNS. Trimming took off 7 bases at V and 1 base at J, with 4 bases between the two ends. This CDR3 has 12 residues. The chain's CDR3 is CASTENTGELFF. The DNA for the CDR3 is TGTGCCAGCACAGAGAACACCGGGGAGCTGTTTTTT.

This chain joins TRBV19 and TRBJ1-5, with TRBD1 identical over 8 bases. Germline V gene sequence: CDR1 LNHDA, CDR2 SQIVND (reference sequence). The J segment lost 3 bases and the V segment lost 7 bases, leaving 11 bases of the junction unmatched. The CDR3 length is 16 residues. The chain's CDR3 is CASKAAGGLDNQPQHF. CDR3 sequence (DNA): TGTGCCAGTAAGGCGGCAGGGGGCTTAGACAATCAGCCCCAGCATTTT.

Concerning this clone itself: One end of the junction is discordant with germline, which a read error may explain. This chain joins TRBV6-4 and TRBJ2-5; 10 positions agree with TRBD2. The CDR3 has 11 amino acids. CDR1 and CDR2 from the germline V gene are MRHNA and SNTAGT. Here the CDR3 reads CASNNIAGGHF. In nucleotides, the CDR3 is TGTGCCAGCAATAATATAGCGGGGGGACACTTC.

The chain links TRBV29-1 to TRBJ1-1; D is unclear. The V end was cut by 4 bases, the J end by 0 bases, with 9 bases between. CDR3 length equals 13 residues. Germline values: CDR1 SQVTM, CDR2 ANQGSEA. The CDR3 region is CSVAQEMNTEAFF. The CDR3 nucleotides are TGCAGCGTTGCTCAGGAAATGAACACTGAAGCTTTCTTT.

The chain employs TRBV7-9 and TRBJ2-1; TRBD2 aligns across 14 bases. Germline CDR1 and CDR2: SEHNR and FQNEAQ (reference sequence). Trimming cost V 2 bases and J 14 bases; bases outside gene matches: 11. This CDR3 region has 16 residues. Here the CDR3 DNA reads TGTGCCAGCAGCTTATTTGGGACTAGCGGGGGCCCAAGGGAGTTCTTC. This codes for CASSLFGTSGGPREFF.

J is TRBJ2-1 and V is TRBV7-8, with 16 positions matching TRBD2. The ends lost 4 bases at V and 10 bases at J; junction bases unmatched: 7. Germline CDR1 SGHVS, CDR2 FQNEAQ. The CDR3 loop spans 16 amino acids. This chain's CDR3 is CASSSGTSGGAGEQFF. The CDR3, as DNA: TGTGCCAGCAGCTCCGGGACTAGCGGGGGGGCCGGGGAGCAGTTCTTC.

V usage is TRBV7-8 and J usage is TRBJ2-7, with a tentative D call TRBD2 (6 bases). V was clipped by 1 base and J by 4 bases, with 11 bases between them. The CDR3 spans 14 residues. Per the germline V gene, CDR1 is SGHVS and CDR2 is FQNEAQ. The CDR3 spells CASSLVGGWYEQYF. The CDR3 region has the DNA TGTGCCAGCAGCTTAGTGGGGGGTTGGTACGAGCAGTACTTC.

This clone has more than one count but fewer than ten. V gene TRBV19 combines with J gene TRBJ1-1; D remains unclear. Trimming removed 6 bases at V and 0 bases at J, with 14 bases between. Per the germline V gene, CDR1 is LNHDA and CDR2 is SQIVND (reference sequence). The CDR3 runs 15 residues. As DNA, the CDR3 is TGTGCCAGTAGCCTGAACCAGGCGATGAACACTGAAGCTTTCTTT. It yields the protein CASSLNQAMNTEAFF. Full variable domain (outside the CDR3, taken from reference TRBV19 and TRBJ1-1): DGGITQSPKYLFRKEGQNVTLSCEQNLNHDAMYWYRQDPGQGLRLIYYSQIVNDFQKGDIAEGYSVSREKKESFPLTVTSAQKNPTAFYLCASSLNQAMNTEAFFGQGTRLTVV.

The chain has TRBV2 and TRBJ2-7; 9 nucleotides match TRBD1. The V and J ends lost 8 bases and 3 bases, in that order; junction bases with no gene match: 8. This CDR3 has 14 amino acids. Per the germline V gene, CDR1 is SNHLY and CDR2 is FYNNEI. DNA for the CDR3: TGTGCCAGCCTCCGGGACAGGGCCCTCTACGAGCAGTACTTC. This codes for CASLRDRALYEQYF. Filled out from reference TRBV2 and TRBJ2-7, the complete variable domain reads EPEVTQTPSHQVTQMGQEVILRCVPISNHLYFYWYRQILGQKVEFLVSFYNNEISEKSEIFDDQFSVERPDGSNFTLKIRSTKLEDSAMYFCASLRDRALYEQYFGPGTRLTVT.

The chain links TRBV6-1 to TRBJ1-2; TRBD1 matches 7 bases. CDR1 is MNHNS and CDR2 is SASEGT in the germline V gene. J gave up 0 bases and V 8 bases, and 3 bases lay outside the gene matches. This CDR3 is 13 amino acids long. CDR3 sequence reads: CASHRGANYGYTF. The CDR3 DNA is TGTGCCAGCCACAGGGGAGCTAACTATGGCTACACCTTC.

This chain connects TRBV10-3 to TRBJ2-5; perhaps TRBD1 as D (6 bases). The V gene's germline CDR1 is ENHRY and CDR2 SYGVKD. V lost 3 bases, J lost 5 bases, and 19 bases lay in between. The CDR3 contains 16 residues. The CDR3 sequence is CAISDPDRRNRETQYF. CDR3 bases: TGTGCCATCAGTGATCCCGACAGGAGAAACCGGGAGACCCAGTACTTC.

The genes are TRBV7-3 and TRBJ1-2, with TRBD1 matching 7 bases. The CDR3 sequence is 18 residues long. J gave up 0 bases and V 5 bases, and 15 bases lay outside the gene matches. Germline loops: CDR1 SGHTA, CDR2 FQGTGA. CDR3 residues: CASSPQPLGGQTNYGYTF. CDR3 bases: TGTGCCAGCAGCCCCCAGCCTTTAGGGGGACAGACTAACTATGGCTACACCTTC.